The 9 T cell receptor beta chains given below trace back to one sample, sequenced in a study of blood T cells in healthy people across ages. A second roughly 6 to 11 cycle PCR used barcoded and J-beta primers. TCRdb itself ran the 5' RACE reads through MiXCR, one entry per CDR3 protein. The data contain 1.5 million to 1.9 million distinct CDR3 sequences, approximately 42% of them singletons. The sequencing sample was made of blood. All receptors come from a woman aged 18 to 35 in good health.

This CDR3 is CASSVDRVYNEQYF. The DNA for the CDR3 is TGTGCCAGCAGCGTTGACAGGGTATACAATGAGCAGTACTTC. The chain links TRBV7-2 to TRBJ2-7; 7 bases are a match to TRBD1. This CDR3 is built from 14 residues. The junction had 11 bases not matched to a gene; V was cut back by 5 bases and J by 7 bases. Germline CDR1 is SGHTA and CDR2 is FQGNSA.

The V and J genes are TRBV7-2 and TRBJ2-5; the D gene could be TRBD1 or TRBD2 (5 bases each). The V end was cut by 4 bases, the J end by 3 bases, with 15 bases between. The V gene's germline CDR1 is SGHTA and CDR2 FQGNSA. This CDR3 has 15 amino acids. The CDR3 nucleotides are TGTGCCAGCAGCTCCCCGGCAGGGACGAAAGAGACCCAGTACTTC. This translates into CASSSPAGTKETQYF. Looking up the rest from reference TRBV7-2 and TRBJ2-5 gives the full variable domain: GAGVSQSPSNKVTEKGKDVELRCDPISGHTALYWYRQSLGQGLEFLIYFQGNSAPDKSGLPSDRFSAERTGGSVSTLTIQRTQQEDSAVYLCASSSPAGTKETQYFGPGTRLLVL.

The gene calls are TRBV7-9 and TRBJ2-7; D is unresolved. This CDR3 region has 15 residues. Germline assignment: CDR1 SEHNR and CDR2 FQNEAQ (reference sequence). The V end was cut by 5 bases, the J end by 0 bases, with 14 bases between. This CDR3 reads CASSPGKPSSYEQYF. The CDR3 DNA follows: TGTGCCAGCAGCCCTGGGAAACCGAGCTCCTACGAGCAGTACTTC. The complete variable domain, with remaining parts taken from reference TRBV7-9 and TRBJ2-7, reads DTGVSQNPRHKITKRGQNVTFRCDPISEHNRLYWYRQTLGQGPEFLTYFQNEAQLEKSRLLSDRFSAERPKGSFSTLEIQRTEQGDSAMYLCASSPGKPSSYEQYFGPGTRLTVT.

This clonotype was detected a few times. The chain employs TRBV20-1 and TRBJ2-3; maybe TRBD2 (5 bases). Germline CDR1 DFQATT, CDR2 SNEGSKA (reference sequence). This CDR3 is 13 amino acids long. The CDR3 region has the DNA TGCACCGCGTTGGGGAGTAGCGCAGATACGCAGTATTTT. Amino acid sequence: CTALGSSADTQYF.

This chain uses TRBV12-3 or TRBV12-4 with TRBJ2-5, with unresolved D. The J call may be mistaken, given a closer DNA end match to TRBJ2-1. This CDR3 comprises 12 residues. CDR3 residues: CASSLGQETQFF. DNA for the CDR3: TGTGCCAGCAGTTTAGGGCAAGAGACCCAGTTCTTC.

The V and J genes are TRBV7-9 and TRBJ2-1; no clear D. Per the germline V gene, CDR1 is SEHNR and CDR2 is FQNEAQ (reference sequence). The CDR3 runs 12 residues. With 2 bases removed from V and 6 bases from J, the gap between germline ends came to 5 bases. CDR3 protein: CASSLLINEQFF. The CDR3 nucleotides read TGTGCCAGCAGCTTATTGATCAATGAGCAGTTCTTC.

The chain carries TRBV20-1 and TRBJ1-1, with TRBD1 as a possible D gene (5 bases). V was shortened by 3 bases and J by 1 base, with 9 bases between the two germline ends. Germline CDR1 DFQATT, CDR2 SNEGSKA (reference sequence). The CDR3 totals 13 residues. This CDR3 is CSARGRANTEAFF. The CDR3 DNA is TGCAGTGCTAGGGGCAGGGCGAACACTGAAGCTTTCTTT.

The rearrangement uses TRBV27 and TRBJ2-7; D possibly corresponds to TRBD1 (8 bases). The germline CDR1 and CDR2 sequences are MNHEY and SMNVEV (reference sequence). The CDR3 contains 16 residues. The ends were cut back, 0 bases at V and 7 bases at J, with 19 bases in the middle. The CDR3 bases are TGTGCCAGCAGTTTATCGCGGGGGACAGGCCATGAAGAGCAGTACTTC. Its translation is CASSLSRGTGHEEQYF.

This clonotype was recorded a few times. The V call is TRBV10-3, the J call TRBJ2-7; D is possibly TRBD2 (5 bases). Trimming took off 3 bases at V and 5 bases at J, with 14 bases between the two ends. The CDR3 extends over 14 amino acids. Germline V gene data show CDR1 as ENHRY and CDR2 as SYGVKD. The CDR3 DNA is TGTGCCATCAGTGACCCCCGAGGAGGTCACGAGCAGTACTTC. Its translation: CAISDPRGGHEQYF.